This TCR beta chain was sequenced for a study of shared T cell receptors in the human thymus listed by TCRdb under 2021. About the full investigation: The study investigated the way shared, self-reactive T-cell receptor alpha chains are produced in the human thymus.

Points on this clone: Its cognate antigen has yet to be identified. No base-level quality is on record; no much larger clone is a single base apart.

Library preparation was by the immunoSEQ multiplex PCR assay. Sourced from immuneACCESS, this table was stored by TCRdb with only in-frame sequences that have V and J called. A share of the clones is absent; for the studies checked, an unresolved V gene accounts for under half, and the remainder has no known explanation. For this sample the table gives some 760,000 clones, of which roughly 88% were detected only once. Clones ranked in the top ten supply 0.0095% to 0.011% of the sample. This sample also appeared in a second study, on human thymus T cells. According to the second study: Donors were immunologically healthy infants undergoing open corrective cardiac surgery for congenital heart defects in Finland. The thymus tissue came from surgical resects taken out during corrective cardiac surgery. Biased V and J gene segment usage appeared to be present in both thymic and peripheral blood repertoires. Highly overlapping thymic TCR repertoires among unrelated individuals were reported in the related research. The study described the TCR alpha and beta repertoires in about 8 infant thymus samples and a handful of matching peripheral blood samples. The infant donors were roughly 6 to 244 days old, and the cohort included over 5 males and two females. After being mechanically released from the tissue, thymocytes were kept at -70 degrees C in pellets of roughly 9.5-32 million cells. Genomic DNA was extracted from frozen cell pellets with a QIAsymphony instrument. The immunoSEQ multiplex PCR assay was used to amplify the TCRB and TCRAD loci from a standardized amount of quality-controlled genomic DNA. The amplicons spanned the V(D)J region and were long enough to cover the CDR3 and allow V and J genes to be identified. The commercial immunoSEQ service was used to sequence amplicons on an Illumina platform. Corrections for primer bias and sequencing errors followed previously described methods, while TCRAD and TCRB definitions were based on the IMGT database. Analysis of the repertoires was done with immunoSEQ Analyzer 3.0 and VDJTools and included basic statistics, V/J segment usage, diversity estimates, rarefaction and pairwise overlap. Diversity was estimated with Chao1, ChaoE, Efron-Thisted, Shannon and inverse Simpson indices, and also on datasets down-sampled to the smallest sample. For repertoire overlap, CDR3 nucleotide sequence, V gene and J gene had to match strictly, and clustering was done by Jaccard-based multidimensional scaling. On average, thymus samples gave 750,000 to 1,000,000 unique TCRB clonotypes, whereas blood samples gave roughly 84,000.

Sequencing was done on a sample of thymocytes. The receptor was derived from a girl younger than two with a congenital heart defect. Donor details come from another sample of the same person, matched by shared clones.

The CDR3: CASSKAPGGWDGNQPQHF. Here is the DNA: TGTGCCAGCAGCAAAGCCCCGGGGGGCTGGGATGGCAATCAGCCCCAGCATTTT. This sequence uses TRBV7-6 and TRBJ1-5; D gene: possibly TRBD1, on 6 matching bases. Between the V and J ends, shortened by 5 bases and 2 bases respectively, the junction contains 22 bases. The CDR3 runs 18 amino acids, cysteine and phenylalanine included. Only the CDR3 portion is preserved as DNA: 54 bases, with reading frame beginning at the first base. CDR1 and CDR2 were assigned from the germline V gene as SGHVS and FNYEAQ.